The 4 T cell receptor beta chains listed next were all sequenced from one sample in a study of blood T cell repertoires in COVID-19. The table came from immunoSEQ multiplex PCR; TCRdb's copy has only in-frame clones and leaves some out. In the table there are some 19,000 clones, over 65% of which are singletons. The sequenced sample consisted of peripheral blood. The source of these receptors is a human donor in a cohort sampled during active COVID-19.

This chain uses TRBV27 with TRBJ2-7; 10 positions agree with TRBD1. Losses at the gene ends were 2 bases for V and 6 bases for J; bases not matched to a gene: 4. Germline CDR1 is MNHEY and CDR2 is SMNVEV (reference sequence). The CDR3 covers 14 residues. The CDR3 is CASSLGGQGSEQYF. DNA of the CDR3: TGTGCCAGCAGTTTAGGGGGACAGGGGTCCGAGCAGTACTTC.

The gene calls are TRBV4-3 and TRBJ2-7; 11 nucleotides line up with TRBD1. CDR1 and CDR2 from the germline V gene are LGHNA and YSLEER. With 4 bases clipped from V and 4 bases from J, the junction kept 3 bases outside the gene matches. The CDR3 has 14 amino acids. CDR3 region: CASSPGTGGYEQYF. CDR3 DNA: TGCGCCAGCAGCCCCGGGACAGGGGGTTACGAGCAGTACTTC.

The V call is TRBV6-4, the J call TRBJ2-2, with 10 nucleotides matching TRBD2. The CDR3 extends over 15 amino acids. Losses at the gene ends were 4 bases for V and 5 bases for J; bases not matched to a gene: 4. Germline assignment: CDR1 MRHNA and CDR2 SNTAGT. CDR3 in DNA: TGTGCCAGCAGTGCTAGCGGGAGTGGTACCGGGGAGCTGTTTTTT. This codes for CASSASGSGTGELFF.

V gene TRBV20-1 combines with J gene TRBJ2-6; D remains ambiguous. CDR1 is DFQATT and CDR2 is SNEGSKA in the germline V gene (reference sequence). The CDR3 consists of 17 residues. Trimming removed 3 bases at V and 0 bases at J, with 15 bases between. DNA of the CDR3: TGCAGTGCTAGTTCCGGAAGGAGAGACTCTGGGGCCAACGTCCTGACTTTC. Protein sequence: CSASSGRRDSGANVLTF.